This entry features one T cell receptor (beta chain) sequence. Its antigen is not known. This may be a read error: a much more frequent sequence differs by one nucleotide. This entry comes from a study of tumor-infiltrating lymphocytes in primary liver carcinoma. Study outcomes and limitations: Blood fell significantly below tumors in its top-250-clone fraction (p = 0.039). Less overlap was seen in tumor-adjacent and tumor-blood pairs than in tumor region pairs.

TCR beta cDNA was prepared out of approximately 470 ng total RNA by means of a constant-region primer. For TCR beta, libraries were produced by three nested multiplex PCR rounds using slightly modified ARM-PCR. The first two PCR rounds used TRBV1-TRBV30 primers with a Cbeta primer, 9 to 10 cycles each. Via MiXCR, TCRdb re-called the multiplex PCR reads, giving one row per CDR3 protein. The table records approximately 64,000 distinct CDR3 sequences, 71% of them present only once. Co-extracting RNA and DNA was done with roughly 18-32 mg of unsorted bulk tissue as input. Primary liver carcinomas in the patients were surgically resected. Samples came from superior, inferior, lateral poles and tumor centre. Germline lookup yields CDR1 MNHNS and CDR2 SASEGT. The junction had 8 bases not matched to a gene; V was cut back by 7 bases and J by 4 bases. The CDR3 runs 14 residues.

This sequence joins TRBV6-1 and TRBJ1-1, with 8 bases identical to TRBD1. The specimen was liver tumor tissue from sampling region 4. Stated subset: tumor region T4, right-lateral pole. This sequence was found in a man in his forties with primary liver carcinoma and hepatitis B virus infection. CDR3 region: CASNHGQGRTEAFF. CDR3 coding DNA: TGTGCCAGCAATCACGGACAGGGACGCACTGAAGCTTTCTTT.